This TCR beta chain was captured in a study of blood T cell repertoires in COVID-19. Study-level background: Samples representing acute and convalescent COVID-19 were sourced from the United States, Italy and Spain. PBMCs, B-cell-depleted T cells, or T cells provided the cDNA or gDNA that made up the material.

The CDR3 totals 14 residues. Germline CDR1 and CDR2: MNHEY and SMNVEV (reference sequence). V was clipped by 4 bases and J by 7 bases; unmatched bases: 9. Methods used by the authors: The authors estimated nucleated cell counts from reference gene primer amplification. Here immunoSEQ multiplex PCR was the method, and the copy in TCRdb shows in-frame clones only, minus some. Clonal size and the V and J genes are those of that table, whereas D and trimming came from the DNA. The table has about 210,000 clones, roughly nine tenths seen once. Sequencing was carried out using peripheral blood. This chain uses TRBV27 with TRBJ2-5, with TRBD1 matching 7 bases. The sequence was collected from a man aged 25-45 years with acute or convalescent COVID-19. The CDR3 spells CASSSQTGYGTQYF. DNA for the CDR3: TGTGCCAGCAGTTCGCAGACAGGGTACGGGACCCAGTACTTC.